This T cell receptor beta chain was found in a study of identical twins. General observations from the study: Conclusions leaned on cross-sectional statistical analysis and did not track the same donors over time. Out-of-frame alpha sequences common to twins were enriched for low generation probability.

For this clonotype: Its antigen is currently unknown.

MiXCR was run by TCRdb on the 5' RACE reads, yielding one entry per CDR3 protein. The table shows approximately 1.8 million distinct CDR3 sequences, with around 29% occurring only once. The TCR originated in a newborn girl in good health. The material sequenced was cord blood.

CDR3 in DNA: TGTGCCACCAGTGAAGGTAGCGGGTATTACAATGAGCAGTTCTTC. Translating it yields CATSEGSGYYNEQFF. The chain couples TRBV24-1 to TRBJ2-1; 7 nucleotides agree with TRBD2. Germline assignment: CDR1 KGHDR and CDR2 SFDVKD. The CDR3 covers 15 residues. V was pared by 4 bases and J by 4 bases, with 6 bases of the junction left unmatched.